The 17 T cell receptor beta chains below were found in one sample sequenced in a study of lymphopenia after photon versus proton radiotherapy. Data came from immunoSEQ multiplex PCR; TCRdb stores just in-frame clones and leaves some out. The sample shows about 60,000 clones, about 88% of them seen only once. Sequences were derived from peripheral blood, sampled from a patient treated with proton-based radiotherapy. The receptors here all came from a man in his sixties with pancreatic cancer.

The chain has TRBV5-4 and TRBJ2-3; TRBD1 matches 8 bases. Germline V gene sequence: CDR1 SGHNT, CDR2 YYREEE (reference sequence). The V segment lost 9 bases and the J segment 5 bases; nucleotides outside the gene matches: 8. The CDR3 spans 13 residues. In DNA, the CDR3 is TGTGCCATTTCGGACAGGGTTAGAGATACGCAGTATTTT. Amino acid sequence: CAISDRVRDTQYF.

The chain employs TRBV5-4 and TRBJ2-7; D might be TRBD1 (5 bases). The CDR3 sequence is 13 residues long. Trimming shortened V by 4 bases and J by 5 bases, and 13 bases separated the two germline ends. Germline values: CDR1 SGHNT, CDR2 YYREEE (reference sequence). CDR3 sequence reads: CASSGAGPNEQYF. The CDR3 nucleotides are TGTGCCAGCAGCGGGGCCGGCCCTAACGAGCAGTACTTC. Supplemented by reference TRBV5-4 and TRBJ2-7, the full variable domain reads ETGVTQSPTHLIKTRGQQVTLRCSSQSGHNTVSWYQQALGQGPQFIFQYYREEENGRGNFPPRFSGLQFPNYSSELNVNALELDDSALYLCASSGAGPNEQYFGPGTRLTVT.

This chain joins TRBV29-1 and TRBJ2-3; tentative D call: TRBD2 (6 bases). This CDR3 is 14 amino acids long. From germline, CDR1 is SQVTM and CDR2 ANQGSEA. The V gene lost 1 base and the J gene lost 4 bases, with 12 bases spanning the gap. This chain's CDR3 is CSVEVEGLADTQYF. In nucleotides, the CDR3 is TGCAGCGTTGAAGTTGAGGGACTGGCAGATACGCAGTATTTT.

The V call is TRBV7-2, the J call TRBJ1-1; no firm D call. The CDR3 consists of 16 residues. Germline values: CDR1 SGHTA, CDR2 FQGNSA. Trimming left V 6 bases short and J 0 bases short, with 17 bases between. CDR3 sequence: CASSPDQRLLNTEAFF. Written as DNA, the CDR3 is TGTGCCAGCAGTCCCGATCAAAGACTACTGAACACTGAAGCTTTCTTT.

Many counts were recorded for this clone. The V call is TRBV6-5, the J call TRBJ1-5; TRBD1 aligns across 7 bases. Trimming took 4 bases from V and 2 from J; bases not matched to a gene: 2. This CDR3 is 14 amino acids long. Germline V gene lookup returns CDR1 MNHEY and CDR2 SVGAGI. CDR3 in DNA: TGTGCCAGCAGTTTCGACAGGGGCAATCAGCCCCAGCATTTT. This translates into CASSFDRGNQPQHF.

This sequence joins TRBV5-5 and TRBJ1-2, with D tentatively TRBD1 (6 bases). This CDR3 is built from 13 residues. The germline V gene encodes CDR1 SGHKS and CDR2 YYEKEE (reference sequence). Trimming took off 1 base at V and 4 bases at J, with 8 bases between the two ends. The CDR3 loop reads CASSLTGLYGYTF. The DNA for the CDR3 is TGTGCCAGCAGCTTGACAGGGCTCTATGGCTACACCTTC.

The J gene is TRBJ1-5, the V gene TRBV19; 8 bases line up with TRBD1. CDR3 length: 15 amino acids. Germline loops: CDR1 LNHDA, CDR2 SQIVND (reference sequence). The V gene end was trimmed by 7 bases and the J gene end by 5 bases; junction bases not matched to a gene: 10. CDR3 region: CASTRTGWVDQPQHF. In nucleotides, the CDR3 is TGTGCCAGTACCAGGACAGGGTGGGTGGATCAGCCCCAGCATTTT.

This clone has more than one count but fewer than ten. The genes are TRBV10-3 and TRBJ2-3, with D uncertain. The CDR3 spans 13 residues. V was pared by 5 bases and J by 1 base, with 7 bases between. The germline V gene encodes CDR1 ENHRY and CDR2 SYGVKD. CDR3 region: CAISSGRTDTQYF. The CDR3 DNA reads TGTGCCATCAGTTCGGGCCGCACAGATACGCAGTATTTT.

This chain joins TRBV18 and TRBJ2-7, with D tentatively TRBD1 or TRBD2 (6 bases each). Between the trimmed V and J ends, which lost 3 bases and 6 bases, there was a span of 21 bases. This CDR3 has 16 amino acids. Germline V gives CDR1 KGHSH, CDR2 LQKENI. DNA of the CDR3: TGTGCCAGCTCACCCCTAGGCCGGGGGCTGGGTGTCGAGCAGTACTTC. This translates into CASSPLGRGLGVEQYF.

The V call is TRBV7-3, the J call TRBJ2-1; 7 positions agree with TRBD2. The trim removed 1 base at V and 6 bases at J, leaving 6 bases unmatched. Germline loops: CDR1 SGHTA, CDR2 FQGTGA. This CDR3 contains 15 residues. The DNA of the CDR3 is TGTGCCAGCAGCTTAAACTCCGGGACTATCAATGAGCAGTTCTTC. It codes for CASSLNSGTINEQFF. Looking up the rest from reference TRBV7-3 and TRBJ2-1 gives the full variable domain: GAGVSQTPSNKVTEKGKYVELRCDPISGHTALYWYRQSLGQGPEFLIYFQGTGAADDSGLPNDRFFAVRPEGSVSTLKIQRTERGDSAVYLCASSLNSGTINEQFFGPGTRLTVL.

The CDR3 DNA reads TGTGCCAGCAGCTTAGATCGGAATAATGAGCAGTTCTTC. This gives the protein CASSLDRNNEQFF. The chain has TRBV11-2 and TRBJ2-1; unclear D gene. The CDR3 loop spans 13 amino acids. V lost 0 bases to trimming and J lost 7 bases, with 7 bases between them. CDR1 and CDR2 from the germline V gene are SGHAT and FQNNGV.

The chain employs TRBV5-6 and TRBJ2-1, with 8 bases identical to TRBD2. V dropped 7 bases and J dropped 8; count of bases not matched to a gene: 8. CDR1 is SGHDT, CDR2 YYEEEE, per germline. The CDR3 contains 13 residues. Written as DNA, the CDR3 is TGTGCCAGCGAAGGACTAGCAGGCCATGAGCAGTTCTTC. Residues: CASEGLAGHEQFF.

This clone came up a few times. The gene calls are TRBV5-1 and TRBJ2-1; 9 bases match TRBD2. V lost 7 bases and J lost 6; bases outside the gene matches: 5. The CDR3 consists of 13 residues. Germline V lookup: CDR1 SGHRS, CDR2 YFSETQ. The DNA of the CDR3 is TGCGCCAGCGGGGGACTAGCTGCCAATGAGCAGTTCTTC. This translates into CASGGLAANEQFF.

This sequence joins TRBV27 and TRBJ1-1, with a possible D match to TRBD1 (6 bases). V lost 6 bases to trimming and J lost 8 bases, with 10 bases between them. Germline lookup yields CDR1 MNHEY and CDR2 SMNVEV (reference sequence). This CDR3 contains 11 residues. CDR3 sequence (DNA): TGTGCCAGCAGCAGAGGGACAGAAGCTTTCTTT. Its protein product is CASSRGTEAFF.

This chain joins TRBV18 and TRBJ2-5; D unresolved. The CDR3 totals 13 residues. V gave up 4 bases and J gave up 2 bases, with 8 bases separating them. Germline V gene sequence: CDR1 KGHSH, CDR2 LQKENI. The CDR3 region has the DNA TGTGCCAGCTCACTAACGGTACAAGAGACCCAGTACTTC. This encodes CASSLTVQETQYF.

This clone was detected once. This chain joins TRBV2 and TRBJ1-5; the D gene is possibly TRBD1 (5 bases). Trimming removed 8 bases from V and 1 base from J, with 9 bases in between. CDR1 and CDR2 from the germline V gene are SNHLY and FYNNEI. The CDR3 contains 13 residues. CDR3: CASSGRSNQPQHF. CDR3 coding DNA: TGTGCCAGCTCGGGACGGAGCAATCAGCCCCAGCATTTT.

The chain recombines TRBV6-1 with TRBJ1-5; 8 bases align to TRBD1. Trimming cost V 3 bases and J 8 bases; bases outside gene matches: 6. Germline V lookup: CDR1 MNHNS, CDR2 SASEGT. The CDR3 runs 14 residues. The CDR3 bases are TGTGCCAGCAGTGATCACAGGGGGGGAAAGCCCCAGCATTTT. It yields the protein CASSDHRGGKPQHF.